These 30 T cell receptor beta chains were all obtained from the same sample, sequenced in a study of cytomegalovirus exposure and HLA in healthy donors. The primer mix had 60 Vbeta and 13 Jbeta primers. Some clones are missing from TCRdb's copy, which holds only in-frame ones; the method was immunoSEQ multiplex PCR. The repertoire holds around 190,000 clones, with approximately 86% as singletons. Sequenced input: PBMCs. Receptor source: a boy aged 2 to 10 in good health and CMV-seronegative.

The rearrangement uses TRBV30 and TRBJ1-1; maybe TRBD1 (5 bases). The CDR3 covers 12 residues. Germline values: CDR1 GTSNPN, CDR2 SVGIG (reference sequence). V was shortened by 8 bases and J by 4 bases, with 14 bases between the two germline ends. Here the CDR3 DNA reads TGTGCCGCGGACGGGGGAAGCACTGAAGCTTTCTTT. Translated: CAADGGSTEAFF.

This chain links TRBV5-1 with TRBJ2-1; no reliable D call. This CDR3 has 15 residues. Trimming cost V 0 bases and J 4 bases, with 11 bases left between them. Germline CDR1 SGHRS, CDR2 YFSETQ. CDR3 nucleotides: TGCGCCAGCAGCTTGGAGAGTCAGGAATACAATGAGCAGTTCTTC. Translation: CASSLESQEYNEQFF. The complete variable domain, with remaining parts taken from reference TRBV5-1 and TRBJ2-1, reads KAGVTQTPRYLIKTRGQQVTLSCSPISGHRSVSWYQQTPGQGLQFLFEYFSETQRNKGNFPGRFSGRQFSNSRSEMNVSTLELGDSALYLCASSLESQEYNEQFFGPGTRLTVL.

The DNA for the CDR3 is TGTGCCTGGGAGGCCAGGAGGTGGACGCTGGACTACAATGAGCAGTTCTTC. Its protein is CAWEARRWTLDYNEQFF. This sequence joins TRBV30 and TRBJ2-1, with a weak D call TRBD2 (5 bases). The CDR3 runs 17 residues. V lost 5 bases, J lost 3 bases, and 23 bases lay in between. Germline loops: CDR1 GTSNPN, CDR2 SVGIG (reference sequence).

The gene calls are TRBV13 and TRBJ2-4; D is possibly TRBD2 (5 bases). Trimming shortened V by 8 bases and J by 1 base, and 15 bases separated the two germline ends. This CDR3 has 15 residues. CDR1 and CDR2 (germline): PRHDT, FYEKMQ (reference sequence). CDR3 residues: CASRQATGAKNIQYF. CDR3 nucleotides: TGTGCCAGCCGCCAAGCGACGGGGGCCAAAAACATTCAGTACTTC.

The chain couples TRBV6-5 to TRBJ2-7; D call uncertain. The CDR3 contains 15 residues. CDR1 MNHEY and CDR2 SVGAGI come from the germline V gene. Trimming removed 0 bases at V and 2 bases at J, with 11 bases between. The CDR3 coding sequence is TGTGCCAGCAGTTACTCGAGTCCAGGCCCCTACGAGCAGTACTTC. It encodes CASSYSSPGPYEQYF.

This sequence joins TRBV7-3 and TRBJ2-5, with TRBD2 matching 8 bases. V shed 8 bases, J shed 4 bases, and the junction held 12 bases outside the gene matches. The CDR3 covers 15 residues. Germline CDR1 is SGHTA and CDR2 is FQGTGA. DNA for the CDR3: TGTGCCAGCCAATCCACGGGGGGGCGAGGAGAGACCCAGTACTTC. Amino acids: CASQSTGGRGETQYF. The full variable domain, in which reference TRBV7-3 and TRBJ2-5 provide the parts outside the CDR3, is GAGVSQTPSNKVTEKGKYVELRCDPISGHTALYWYRQSLGQGPEFLIYFQGTGAADDSGLPNDRFFAVRPEGSVSTLKIQRTERGDSAVYLCASQSTGGRGETQYFGPGTRLLVL.

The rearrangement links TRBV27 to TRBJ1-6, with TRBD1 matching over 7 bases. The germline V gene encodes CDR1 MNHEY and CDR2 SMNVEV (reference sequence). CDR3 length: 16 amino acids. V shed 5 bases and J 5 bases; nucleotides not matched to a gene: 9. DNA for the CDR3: TGTGCCAGCAGTCGGACAGGACTCACGCATAATTCACCCCTCCACTTT. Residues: CASSRTGLTHNSPLHF.

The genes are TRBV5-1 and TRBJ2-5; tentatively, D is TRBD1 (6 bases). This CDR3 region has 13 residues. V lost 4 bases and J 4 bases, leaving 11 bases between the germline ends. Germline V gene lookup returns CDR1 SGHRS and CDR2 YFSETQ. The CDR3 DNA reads TGCGCCAGCAGCCTTGGACAGCCAGAGACCCAGTACTTC. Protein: CASSLGQPETQYF. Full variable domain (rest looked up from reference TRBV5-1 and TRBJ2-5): KAGVTQTPRYLIKTRGQQVTLSCSPISGHRSVSWYQQTPGQGLQFLFEYFSETQRNKGNFPGRFSGRQFSNSRSEMNVSTLELGDSALYLCASSLGQPETQYFGPGTRLLVL.

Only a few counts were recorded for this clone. The CDR3 reads CASSLGGRWKLFF. The CDR3 bases are TGTGCCAGCAGTTTAGGTGGGAGGTGGAAACTGTTTTTT. The chain employs TRBV28 and TRBJ1-4, with unresolved D. Germline values: CDR1 MDHEN, CDR2 SYDVKM. The CDR3 extends over 13 amino acids. Trimming left V 2 bases short and J 11 bases short, with 12 bases between.

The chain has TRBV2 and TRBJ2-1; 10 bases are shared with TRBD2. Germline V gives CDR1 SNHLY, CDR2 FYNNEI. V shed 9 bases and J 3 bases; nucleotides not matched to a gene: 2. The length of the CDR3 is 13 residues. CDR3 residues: CARSGRGYNEQFF. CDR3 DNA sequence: TGTGCCAGAAGCGGGAGGGGCTACAATGAGCAGTTCTTC.

The CDR3 protein is CSVRLAWSSYEQYF. For the CDR3, the DNA is TGCAGCGTTCGGCTAGCGTGGAGCTCCTACGAGCAGTACTTC. The chain is built from TRBV29-1 and TRBJ2-7, with a weak D call TRBD2 (6 bases). V was trimmed by 5 bases and J by 0 bases, leaving 14 bases between them. The CDR3 spans 14 residues. CDR1 and CDR2 from the germline V gene are SQVTM and ANQGSEA.

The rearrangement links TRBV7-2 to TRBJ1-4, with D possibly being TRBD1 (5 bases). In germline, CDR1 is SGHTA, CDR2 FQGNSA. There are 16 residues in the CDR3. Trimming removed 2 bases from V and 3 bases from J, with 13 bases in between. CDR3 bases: TGTGCCAGCAGCTTACAGGGAAGGTCAGCTAATGAAAAACTGTTTTTT. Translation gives CASSLQGRSANEKLFF.

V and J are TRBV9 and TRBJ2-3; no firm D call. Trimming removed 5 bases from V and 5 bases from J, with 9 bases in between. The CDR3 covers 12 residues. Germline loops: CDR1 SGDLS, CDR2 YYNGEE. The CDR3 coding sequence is TGTGCCAGCAGTTCTACGGGAGATACGCAGTATTTT. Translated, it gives CASSSTGDTQYF.

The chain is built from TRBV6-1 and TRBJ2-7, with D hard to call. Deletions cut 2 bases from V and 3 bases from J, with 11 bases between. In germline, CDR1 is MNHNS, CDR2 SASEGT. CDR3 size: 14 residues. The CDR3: CASSENQASYEQYF. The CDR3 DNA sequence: TGTGCCAGCAGTGAAAACCAGGCGAGCTACGAGCAGTACTTC.

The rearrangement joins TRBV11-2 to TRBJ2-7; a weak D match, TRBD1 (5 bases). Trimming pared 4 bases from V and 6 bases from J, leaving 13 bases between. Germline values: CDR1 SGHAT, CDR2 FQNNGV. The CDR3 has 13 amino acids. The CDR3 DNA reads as TGTGCCAGCAGCTACTTCCAGGGTGGCGAGCAGTACTTC. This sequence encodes CASSYFQGGEQYF.

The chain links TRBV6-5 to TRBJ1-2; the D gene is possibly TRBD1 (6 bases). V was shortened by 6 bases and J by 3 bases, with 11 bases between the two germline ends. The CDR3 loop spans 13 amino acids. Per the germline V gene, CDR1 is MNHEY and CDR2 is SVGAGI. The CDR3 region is CASSPGQHYGYTF. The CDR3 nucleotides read TGTGCCAGCAGCCCAGGACAGCACTATGGCTACACCTTC.

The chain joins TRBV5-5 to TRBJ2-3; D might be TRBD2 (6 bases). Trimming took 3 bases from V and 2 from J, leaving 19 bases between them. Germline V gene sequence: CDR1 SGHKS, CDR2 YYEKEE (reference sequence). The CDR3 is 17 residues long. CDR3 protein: CASSSGAGGAVTDTQYF. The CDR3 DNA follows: TGTGCCAGCAGCTCCGGGGCGGGCGGGGCAGTCACAGATACGCAGTATTTT.

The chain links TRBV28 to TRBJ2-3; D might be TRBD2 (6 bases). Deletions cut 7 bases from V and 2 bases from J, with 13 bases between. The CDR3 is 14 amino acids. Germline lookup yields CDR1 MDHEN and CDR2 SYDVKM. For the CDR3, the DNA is TGTGCCAGCAAGGCGGGACTCAACACAGATACGCAGTATTTT. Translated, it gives CASKAGLNTDTQYF. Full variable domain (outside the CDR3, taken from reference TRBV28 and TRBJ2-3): DVKVTQSSRYLVKRTGEKVFLECVQDMDHENMFWYRQDPGLGLRLIYFSYDVKMKEKGDIPEGYSVSREKKERFSLILESASTNQTSMYLCASKAGLNTDTQYFGPGTRLTVL.

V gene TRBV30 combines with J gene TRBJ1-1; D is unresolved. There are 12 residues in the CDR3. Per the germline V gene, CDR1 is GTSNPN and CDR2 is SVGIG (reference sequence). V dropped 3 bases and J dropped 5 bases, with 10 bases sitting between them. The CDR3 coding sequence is TGTGCCTGGAGCCTGACGAGGACTGAAGCTTTCTTT. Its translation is CAWSLTRTEAFF. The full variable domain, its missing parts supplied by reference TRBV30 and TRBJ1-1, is SQTIHQWPATLVQPVGSPLSLECTVEGTSNPNLYWYRQAAGRGLQLLFYSVGIGQISSEVPQNLSASRPQDRQFILSSKKLLLSDSGFYLCAWSLTRTEAFFGQGTRLTVV.

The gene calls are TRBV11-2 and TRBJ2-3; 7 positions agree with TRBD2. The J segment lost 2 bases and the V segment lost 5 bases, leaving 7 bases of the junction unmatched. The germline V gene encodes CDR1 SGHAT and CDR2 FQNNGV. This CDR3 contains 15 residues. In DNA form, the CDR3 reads TGTGCCAGCAGCCCCGGGACTACCTTCACAGATACGCAGTATTTT. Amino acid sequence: CASSPGTTFTDTQYF. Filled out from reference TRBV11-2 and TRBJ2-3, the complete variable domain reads EAGVAQSPRYKIIEKRQSVAFWCNPISGHATLYWYQQILGQGPKLLIQFQNNGVVDDSQLPKDRFSAERLKGVDSTLKIQPAKLEDSAVYLCASSPGTTFTDTQYFGPGTRLTVL.

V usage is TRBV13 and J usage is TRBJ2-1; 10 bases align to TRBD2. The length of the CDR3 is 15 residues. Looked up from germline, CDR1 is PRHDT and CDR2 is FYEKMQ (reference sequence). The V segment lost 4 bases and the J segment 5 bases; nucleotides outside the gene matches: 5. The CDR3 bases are TGTGCCAGCAGCTGGGGAGCGGGAGGGAACAATGAGCAGTTCTTC. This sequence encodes CASSWGAGGNNEQFF.

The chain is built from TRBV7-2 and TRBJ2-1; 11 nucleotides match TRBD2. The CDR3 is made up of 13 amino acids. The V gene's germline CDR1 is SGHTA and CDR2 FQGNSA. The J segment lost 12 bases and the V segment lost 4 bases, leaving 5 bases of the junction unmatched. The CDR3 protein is CASSSGTSGLQFF. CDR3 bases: TGTGCCAGCAGCTCCGGGACTAGCGGCCTGCAGTTCTTC. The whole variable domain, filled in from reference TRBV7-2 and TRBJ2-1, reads GAGVSQSPSNKVTEKGKDVELRCDPISGHTALYWYRQSLGQGLEFLIYFQGNSAPDKSGLPSDRFSAERTGGSVSTLTIQRTQQEDSAVYLCASSSGTSGLQFFGPGTRLTVL.

This chain's CDR3 is CASKGRVYEQYF. The CDR3 region has the DNA TGTGCCAGCAAAGGGAGGGTTTACGAGCAGTACTTC. The chain couples TRBV2 to TRBJ2-5; 7 bases agree with TRBD2. The J call may be in error: the DNA end matches TRBJ2-7 better. Germline V lookup: CDR1 SNHLY, CDR2 FYNNEI. This CDR3 has 12 amino acids.

CDR3 region: CASNGGQALPFGYNEQFF. For the CDR3, the DNA is TGTGCCAGCAATGGGGGACAGGCCCTCCCGTTCGGATACAATGAGCAGTTCTTC. The chain employs TRBV6-4 and TRBJ2-1; 8 positions match TRBD1. Germline values: CDR1 MRHNA, CDR2 SNTAGT. V lost 7 bases, J lost 4 bases, and 18 bases stayed unmatched. This CDR3 has 18 residues.

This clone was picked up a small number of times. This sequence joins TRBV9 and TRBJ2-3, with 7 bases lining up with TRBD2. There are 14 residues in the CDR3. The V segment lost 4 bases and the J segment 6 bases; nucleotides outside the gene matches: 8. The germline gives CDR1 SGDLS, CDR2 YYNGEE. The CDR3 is CASSWTMGGDTQYF. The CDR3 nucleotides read TGTGCCAGCAGCTGGACAATGGGAGGGGATACGCAGTATTTT.

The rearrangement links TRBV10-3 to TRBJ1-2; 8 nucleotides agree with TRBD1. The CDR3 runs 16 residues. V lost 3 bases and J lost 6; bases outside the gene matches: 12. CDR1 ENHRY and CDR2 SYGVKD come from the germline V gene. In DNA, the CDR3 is TGTGCCATCAGTGAAGCGGACAGGGTGAGTTTCGATGGCTACACCTTC. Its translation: CAISEADRVSFDGYTF.

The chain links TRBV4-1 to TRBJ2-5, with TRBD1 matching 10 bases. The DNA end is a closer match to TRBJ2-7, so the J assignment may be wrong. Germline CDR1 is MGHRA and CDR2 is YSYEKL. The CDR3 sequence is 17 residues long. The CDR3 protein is CASSQEGDGTGAYEQYF. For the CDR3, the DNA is TGCGCCAGCAGCCAAGAGGGTGATGGGACAGGGGCCTACGAGCAGTACTTC.

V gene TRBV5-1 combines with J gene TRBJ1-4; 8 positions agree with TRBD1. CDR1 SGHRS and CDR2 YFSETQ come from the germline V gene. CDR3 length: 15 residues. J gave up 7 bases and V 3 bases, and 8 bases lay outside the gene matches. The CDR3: CASSSGQGMSEKLFF. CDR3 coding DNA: TGCGCCAGCAGCTCCGGACAGGGCATGAGTGAAAAACTGTTTTTT.

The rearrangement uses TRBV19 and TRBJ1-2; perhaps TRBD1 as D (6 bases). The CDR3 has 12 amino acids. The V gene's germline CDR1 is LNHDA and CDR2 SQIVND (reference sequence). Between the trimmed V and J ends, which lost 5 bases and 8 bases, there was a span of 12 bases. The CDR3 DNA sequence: TGTGCCAGTAGTGACAGGCCATGGGGCTACACCTTC. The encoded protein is CASSDRPWGYTF.

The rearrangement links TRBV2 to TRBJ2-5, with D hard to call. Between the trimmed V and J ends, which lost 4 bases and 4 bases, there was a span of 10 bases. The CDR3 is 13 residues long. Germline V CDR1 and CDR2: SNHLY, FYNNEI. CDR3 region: CASSGGGPETQYF. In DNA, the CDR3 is TGTGCCAGCAGTGGTGGTGGCCCAGAGACCCAGTACTTC.